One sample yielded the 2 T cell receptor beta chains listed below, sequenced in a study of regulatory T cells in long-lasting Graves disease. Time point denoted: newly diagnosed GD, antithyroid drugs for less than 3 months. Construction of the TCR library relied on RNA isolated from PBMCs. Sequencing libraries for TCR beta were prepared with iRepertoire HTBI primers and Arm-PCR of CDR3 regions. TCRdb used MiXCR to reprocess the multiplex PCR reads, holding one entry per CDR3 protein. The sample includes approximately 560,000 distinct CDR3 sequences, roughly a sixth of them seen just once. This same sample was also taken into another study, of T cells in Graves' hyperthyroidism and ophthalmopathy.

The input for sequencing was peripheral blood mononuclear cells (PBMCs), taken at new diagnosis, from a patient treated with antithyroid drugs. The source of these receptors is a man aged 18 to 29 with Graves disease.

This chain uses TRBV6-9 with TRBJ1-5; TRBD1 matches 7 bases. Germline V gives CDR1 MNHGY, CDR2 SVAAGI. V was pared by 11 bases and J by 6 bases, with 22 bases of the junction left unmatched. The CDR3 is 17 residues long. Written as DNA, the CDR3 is TGTGCCGGATGCTGGAAAGGGGGCGCACGGGGCTTTCAGCCCCAGCATTTT. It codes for CAGCWKGGARGFQPQHF.

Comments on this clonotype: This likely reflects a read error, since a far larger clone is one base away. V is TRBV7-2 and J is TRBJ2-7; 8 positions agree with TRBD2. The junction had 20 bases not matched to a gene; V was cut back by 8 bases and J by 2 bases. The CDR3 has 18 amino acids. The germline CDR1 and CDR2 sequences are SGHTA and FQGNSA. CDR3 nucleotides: TGTGCCAGCTCGTCGGGGGGGCAGGGCCGTTCTATTACCTACGAGCAGTACTTC. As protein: CASSSGGQGRSITYEQYF.